The T cell receptor (beta chain) described here comes from a study of identical twins. This clonotype was picked up a small number of times. CDR1 is SGHKS, CDR2 YYEKEE, per germline (reference sequence). V lost 0 bases to trimming and J lost 6 bases, with 16 bases between them. This CDR3 contains 16 residues. MiXCR was run by TCRdb on the 5' RACE reads, yielding one entry per CDR3 protein. The sample gives under 1 million distinct CDR3 sequences, 10% to 15% of which show up once; around 1.6% is in the top ten. These same records also appear under a second study, on yellow fever vaccine responses in identical twins.

This receptor was identified in a woman between 18 and 29 years old in good health. The sequencing sample was made of PBMCs. The genes are TRBV5-5 and TRBJ2-1; possibly TRBD2 for D (6 bases). The CDR3 nucleotides are TGTGCCAGCAGCTTGGAGGCTAGCGATTTCTCCAATGAGCAGTTCTTC. Protein product: CASSLEASDFSNEQFF.